The 12 T cell receptor beta chains below come from one sample, sequenced in a study of OX40 agonist ivuxolimab in advanced cancers. Using immunoSEQ multiplex PCR, the repertoire was profiled, and TCRdb retains in-frame clones only, with some absent. The repertoire consists of 60,000 to 65,000 clones, with 85% to 95% occurring once and the leading ten covering approximately 25%. The sample consisted of CD4+ or CD8+ T cells sorted from blood, taken in a trial of the OX40 agonist ivuxolimab. Receptors were obtained from an adult with an advanced solid tumor such as melanoma, head and neck, liver or kidney cancer.

J is TRBJ2-2 and V is TRBV9, with 7 bases matching TRBD2. The junction had 7 bases not matched to a gene; V was cut back by 3 bases and J by 5 bases. CDR3 length equals 15 residues. Germline CDR1 reads SGDLS; CDR2 reads YYNGEE. CDR3 protein: CASSAGLGTTGELFF. The CDR3 DNA follows: TGTGCCAGCAGCGCCGGACTAGGCACGACCGGGGAGCTGTTTTTT.

J is TRBJ1-1 and V is TRBV5-1; D gene ambiguous. Germline V gene sequence: CDR1 SGHRS, CDR2 YFSETQ. CDR3 length: 11 amino acids. The V end was cut by 4 bases, the J end by 1 base, with 2 bases between. The CDR3 region is CASSANTEAFF. As DNA, the CDR3 is TGCGCCAGCAGCGCGAACACTGAAGCTTTCTTT.

This clone has only one observation. The chain joins TRBV4-3 to TRBJ2-2; D may be TRBD1 or TRBD2 (5 bases each). V dropped 1 base and J dropped 6 bases, with 18 bases sitting between them. The CDR3 length is 17 residues. The V gene's germline CDR1 is LGHNA and CDR2 YSLEER. CDR3 sequence: CASSQVDAGTVAGELFF. CDR3 in DNA: TGCGCCAGCAGCCAAGTTGACGCAGGGACGGTGGCCGGGGAGCTGTTTTTT.

The chain employs TRBV5-1 and TRBJ2-5; D is unclear. V was shortened by 3 bases and J by 1 base, with 10 bases between the two germline ends. The CDR3 has 14 amino acids. The germline gives CDR1 SGHRS, CDR2 YFSETQ. CDR3 protein: CASSYHISQETQYF. DNA of the CDR3: TGCGCCAGCAGCTACCACATTTCCCAAGAGACCCAGTACTTC.

The chain joins TRBV7-6 to TRBJ2-3, with D perhaps TRBD2 (5 bases). Trimming stripped 2 bases from V and 0 bases from J, with 9 bases between. The CDR3 covers 15 residues. The germline CDR1 and CDR2 sequences are SGHVS and FNYEAQ. The DNA of the CDR3 is TGTGCCAGCAGCTTAATTGAGCGGAGCACAGATACGCAGTATTTT. Translation gives CASSLIERSTDTQYF.

The chain links TRBV28 to TRBJ2-5; TRBD1 matches at 10 bases. Unmatched junction bases numbered 5, after V lost 6 bases and J lost 4 bases. The germline V gene encodes CDR1 MDHEN and CDR2 SYDVKM. The CDR3 contains 14 residues. The CDR3 DNA follows: TGTGCCAGCAGCAACGACAGGGGGCCAGAGACCCAGTACTTC. This translates into CASSNDRGPETQYF.

The chain is built from TRBV19 and TRBJ1-2; D may be TRBD1 (5 bases). CDR1 LNHDA and CDR2 SQIVND come from the germline V gene (reference sequence). The V end was cut by 3 bases, the J end by 4 bases, with 12 bases between. This CDR3 is built from 14 residues. The CDR3 DNA reads TGTGCCAGTAGTATCGTAGGACAAAGCTATGGCTACACCTTC. Its protein product is CASSIVGQSYGYTF.

The chain carries TRBV19 and TRBJ2-1; maybe TRBD1 (6 bases). This CDR3 contains 15 residues. The ends were cut back, 5 bases at V and 1 base at J, with 12 bases in the middle. Germline V lookup: CDR1 LNHDA, CDR2 SQIVND (reference sequence). The DNA for the CDR3 is TGTGCCAGTAGTCAGGGGTCTGGTTCCTACAATGAGCAGTTCTTC. It codes for CASSQGSGSYNEQFF.

The chain joins TRBV9 to TRBJ2-1; 12 bases are a match to TRBD2. Germline V gene sequence: CDR1 SGDLS, CDR2 YYNGEE. The CDR3 totals 16 residues. The J segment lost 7 bases and the V segment lost 3 bases, leaving 8 bases of the junction unmatched. The CDR3 loop reads CASSGKTSGSLNEQFF. The CDR3 DNA sequence: TGTGCCAGCAGCGGAAAGACTAGCGGGAGTTTAAATGAGCAGTTCTTC.

The J gene is TRBJ2-5, the V gene TRBV21-1; TRBD1 is the table's D call and was not checked against the DNA. TRBV21-1 is deemed a pseudogene. The CDR3 length is 14 residues. DNA for the CDR3: TGTGCCAGCAGCCCTCGGGACAGACAAGAGACCCAGTACTTC. Translating gives CASSPRDRQETQYF.

This chain links TRBV4-1 with TRBJ2-2; TRBD2 matches 7 bases. V gave up 3 bases and J gave up 5 bases; unmatched junction bases: 3. This CDR3 region has 14 residues. CDR1 and CDR2 (germline): MGHRA, YSYEKL. CDR3 sequence: CASSQGGVTGELFF. DNA of the CDR3: TGCGCCAGCAGCCAGGGGGGGGTTACCGGGGAGCTGTTTTTT.

The chain employs TRBV7-2 and TRBJ2-3; D is unresolved. Trimming pared 1 base from V and 3 bases from J, leaving 2 bases between. Germline V lookup: CDR1 SGHTA, CDR2 FQGNSA. The CDR3 covers 12 residues. CDR3 residues: CASSLETDTQYF. CDR3 DNA: TGTGCCAGCAGCTTAGAAACAGATACGCAGTATTTT.